The 8 T cell receptor beta chains presented below share a single source sample, sequenced in a study of shared clonotypes between healthy human individuals. Measured with immunoSEQ multiplex PCR; TCRdb has only the in-frame clones, and not every one. The data hold about 500,000 clones, with more than 70% observed a single time. The sequencing sample was made of PBMCs. The receptor set was obtained from a woman aged 35 to 49 in good health. Some clones in this sample may be carry-over from other donors' samples.

Note on this clone: A far more abundant clone sits one base away, making this likely a read error. Other DNA sequences in the same sample also yield this CDR3. This chain connects TRBV7-9 to TRBJ2-3, with D hard to call. Germline values: CDR1 SEHNR, CDR2 FQNEAQ (reference sequence). The V end was cut by 1 base, the J end by 2 bases, with 10 bases between. The CDR3 has 15 residues. CDR3 amino acids: CASSLGVAHTDTQYF. The DNA of the CDR3 is TGTGCCAGCAGCTTAGGGGTAGCACACACAGATACGCAGTATTTT.

This chain connects TRBV28 to TRBJ2-7; the D gene could be TRBD1 or TRBD2 (5 bases each). Between the trimmed V and J ends, which lost 7 bases and 3 bases, there was a span of 25 bases. Germline values: CDR1 MDHEN, CDR2 SYDVKM. This CDR3 has 17 amino acids. In DNA, the CDR3 is TGTGCCAGCATCCAAATCCGGGGCTCTTTGCGGATCTACGAGCAGTACTTC. Translating it yields CASIQIRGSLRIYEQYF.

About this clone: A far larger clone is just one base off, so this is likely a read error. The chain couples TRBV27 to TRBJ2-3, with D possibly called TRBD1 or TRBD2 (5 bases each). Germline CDR1 is MNHEY and CDR2 is SMNVEV (reference sequence). CDR3 length: 15 amino acids. The CDR3 DNA sequence: TGTGCCAGCAGTCCCGGGACCCAGTACGCGGATACGCAGTGTTTT. Its protein is CASSPGTQYADTQCF.

Details on this clone: A far larger clone differs by one base, so this is likely a read error. The chain uses TRBV4-3 and TRBJ1-1; maybe TRBD1 (5 bases). The CDR3 is made up of 14 amino acids. Trimming cost V 3 bases and J 10 bases, with 18 bases left between them. Germline CDR1 is LGHNA and CDR2 is YSLEER. The CDR3 protein is CASSQTRHGARAFF. The CDR3 bases are TGCGCCAGCAGCCAGACCAGACATGGGGCGCGAGCTTTCTTT.

V gene TRBV28 combines with J gene TRBJ1-4; D unclear. This CDR3 region has 13 residues. Germline CDR1 is MDHEN and CDR2 is SYDVKM. The V end lost 8 bases, the J end lost 7 bases, and 14 bases lay between the germline ends. The CDR3 is CASVFRGSEKLFF. The CDR3 DNA reads TGTGCCAGCGTATTTCGCGGGAGTGAAAAACTGTTTTTT.

The rearrangement uses TRBV6-6 and TRBJ1-6; 7 nucleotides line up with TRBD1. V was clipped by 6 bases and J by 9 bases; unmatched bases: 5. Germline CDR1 and CDR2: MNHNY and SVGAGI (reference sequence). This CDR3 is 13 amino acids long. The CDR3 reads CASSPTGVSPLHF. The DNA for the CDR3 is TGTGCCAGCAGCCCCACAGGGGTTTCACCCCTCCACTTT.

This clone appeared a few times. The chain is built from TRBV18 and TRBJ2-7; tentative D call: TRBD1 (5 bases). This CDR3 spans 14 amino acids. V was cut by 0 bases and J by 11 bases, with 17 bases left in between. Germline loops: CDR1 KGHSH, CDR2 LQKENI. The CDR3 here is CASSPPSQGSAKYF. The CDR3 coding sequence is TGTGCCAGCTCACCACCTTCTCAGGGAAGCGCAAAGTACTTC.

The V gene is TRBV29-1, the J gene TRBJ1-2; D not resolved. V lost 1 base and J lost 7, with 7 bases in between. This CDR3 is built from 11 residues. Per germline, CDR1 SQVTM and CDR2 ANQGSEA. The CDR3 protein is CSVEGVGGYTF. The DNA of the CDR3 is TGCAGCGTTGAAGGGGTGGGTGGCTACACCTTC. Together with reference TRBV29-1 and TRBJ1-2, the CDR3 gives the full variable domain: SAVISQKPSRDICQRGTSLTIQCQVDSQVTMMFWYRQQPGQSLTLIATANQGSEATYESGFVIDKFPISRPNLTFSTLTVSNMSPEDSSIYLCSVEGVGGYTFGSGTRLTVV.